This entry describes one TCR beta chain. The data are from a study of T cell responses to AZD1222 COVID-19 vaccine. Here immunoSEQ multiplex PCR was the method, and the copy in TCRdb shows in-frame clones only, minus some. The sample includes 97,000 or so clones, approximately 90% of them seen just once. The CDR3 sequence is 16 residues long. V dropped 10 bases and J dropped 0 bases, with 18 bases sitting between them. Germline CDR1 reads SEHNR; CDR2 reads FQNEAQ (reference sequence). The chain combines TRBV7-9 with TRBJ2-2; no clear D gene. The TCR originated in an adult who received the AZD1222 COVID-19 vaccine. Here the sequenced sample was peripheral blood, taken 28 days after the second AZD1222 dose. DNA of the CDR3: TGTGCCATCCCTCGGCTCGGCGGAGCGAACACCGGGGAGCTGTTTTTT. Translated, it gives CAIPRLGGANTGELFF.